What follows describes a single TCR beta chain. It lacks a known antigen. Within one base of it there is no much larger clone, and no base qualities were kept. The record originates from a study of T cells in Graves' hyperthyroidism and ophthalmopathy (dated 2019 in TCRdb). Context from the whole study: Peripheral blood samples were taken at initial diagnosis, before any treatment was given. To identify distinguishing TCR V-J signatures, a discovery cohort of around 100 patients was used, comprising 43 with Graves' ophthalmopathy and around 60 with stable Graves' hyperthyroidism. Prospective prediction of ophthalmopathy was tested in an independent validation cohort consisting of fewer than 20 hyperthyroidism patients and more than 15 patients who later progressed to ophthalmopathy. The roughly 90 discovery patients were divided at random into training and test sets in a 7:3 ratio. Thyroid tissue and blood T-cell repertoires from six or seven Graves' hyperthyroidism patients were also compared in the study. After blood sampling, hyperthyroidism patients were treated with methimazole at a starting dose of 30 mg daily, and ophthalmopathy patients were treated with high-dose intravenous methylprednisolone. TCR Vbeta CDR3 sequencing of 120 to 150 peripheral blood samples (over 40 ophthalmopathy, some 75 hyperthyroidism and approximately 17 progressor patients) is reported in the paper. Points the paper makes about the study in general: Most expanded thyroid clonotypes (frequency above 0.001) were also found in blood, which suggests that blood repertoires may mirror thyroid immune responses. No statistical method was used to fix the sample size in advance, and group allocation was not hidden from the investigators. Ophthalmopathy was separated from stable hyperthyroidism by a 13 V-J signature model, with over 85% sensitivity and roughly 84% specificity obtained in cross-validation and 80%/75% obtained in testing. In validation, the model predicted progression to ophthalmopathy a median of 6.5 months before onset, with roughly 70% sensitivity and just under 75% specificity.

Ophthalmopathy patients had moderately to severely active disease, with a Clinical Activity Score of 3 or more, a NOSPECS grade of 4 or more, and a disease duration of less than 3 months. The study excluded patients with uncontrolled infections, other autoimmune diseases, pregnancy or lactation. Diagnoses were established on the basis of clinical symptoms, serum thyroxine and TRAb, thyroid ultrasound, and orbital computed tomography. Ficoll-Paque density gradient centrifugation was used to isolate PBMCs from about 10 ml of fresh peripheral blood. Total RNA was extracted with Trizol reagent, and quality was checked on an Agilent 2100 Bioanalyzer. TCR beta CDR3 regions were amplified from RNA transcripts. The TCR CDR3 was subjected to a first round of RT-PCR using the HTBI primer set and the Qiagen OneStep RT-PCR kit. A second multiplex PCR round built the libraries, followed by size selection and purification. Sequencing of the libraries was done on an Illumina HiSeq2000 using paired-end 100 bp reads. Turning to the authors' computational methods: SOAPnuke was used to process the raw data, throwing out any read that contained adapters or uncalled bases, had a mean Phred below 15, or lacked an exact constant-primer or identifier match. High-quality paired reads were merged with COPE v1.2.5, and unique nucleotide sequences were defined as clonotypes. MiTCR v1.1 was used to align the clonotypes against IMGT TRBV, TRBD and TRBJ reference segments. Analysis was restricted to V-J combinations with a frequency above 0.0001, which covered roughly 99% of repertoires. A TCS score was defined as the ratio of F50 (clonal expansion) to E x V (chaos), with BLOSUM62-based TCRdist applied between CDR3 peptides within each V-J. Welch's t-statistics and random forest reduced around 520 V-J features to some 14, which were used in a naive Bayes classifier (R e1071). The public reads were run again by TCRdb, first through fastp at Q25 and then through MiXCR, and only productive beta chains were kept. Identical CDR3 proteins give one entry, which carries the most common genes and DNA. TCRdb's processing, not the authors', yielded these V and J calls. This sample lists about 640,000 distinct CDR3 sequences; less than 25% were detected once. 34% of the sample rests with the top ten.

The germline ends are 12 bases apart after V is trimmed by 2 bases and J by 4 bases. Via the germline V gene, CDR1 is MNHEY and CDR2 SVGAGI. From the cysteine through the phenylalanine, the CDR3 covers 14 amino acids. CDR3 DNA is the only sequence kept; it has 42 bases, read in frame from the first base. The sample comprised blood. Recombination joined TRBV6-5 with TRBJ2-7; the D region possibly corresponds to TRBD1 (6 bases align). The TCR was taken from a man in his thirties or forties with Graves' ophthalmopathy. The CDR3 reads CASSYGGHGYEQYF. The nucleotide sequence reads as follows: TGTGCCAGCAGTTACGGGGGACATGGATACGAGCAGTACTTC.